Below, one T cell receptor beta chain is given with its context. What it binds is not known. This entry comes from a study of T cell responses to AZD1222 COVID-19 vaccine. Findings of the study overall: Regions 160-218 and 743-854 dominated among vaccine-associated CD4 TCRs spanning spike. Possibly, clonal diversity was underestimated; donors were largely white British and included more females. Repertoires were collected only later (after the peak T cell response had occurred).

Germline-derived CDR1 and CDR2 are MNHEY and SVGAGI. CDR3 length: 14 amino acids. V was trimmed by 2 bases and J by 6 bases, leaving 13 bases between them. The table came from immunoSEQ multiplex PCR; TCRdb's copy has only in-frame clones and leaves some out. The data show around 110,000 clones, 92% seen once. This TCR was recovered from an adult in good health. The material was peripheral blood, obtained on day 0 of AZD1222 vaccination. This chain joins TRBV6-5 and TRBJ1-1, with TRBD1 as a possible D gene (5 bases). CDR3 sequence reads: CASSYSLPTAEAFF. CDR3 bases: TGTGCCAGCAGTTACAGTTTACCGACAGCTGAAGCTTTCTTT.